Following are 11 T cell receptor beta chains from one sample sequenced in a study of PD-L1 blockade in urothelial cancer. Data came from immunoSEQ multiplex PCR; TCRdb stores just in-frame clones and leaves some out. The sample lists 40,000 to 60,000 clones, around 84% seen once, with around 3.2% in the top ten. Time point defined: pretreatment peripheral blood. The material was PBMCs, obtained around atezolizumab (anti-PD-L1) treatment. Source of these receptors: a man aged 70-80 years with urothelial cancer.

The chain combines TRBV9 with TRBJ2-2; 9 nucleotides align to TRBD1. Germline V gene data show CDR1 as SGDLS and CDR2 as YYNGEE. This CDR3 contains 16 residues. The junction had 9 bases not matched to a gene; V was cut back by 4 bases and J by 5 bases. The CDR3 DNA reads as TGTGCCAGCAGCACCTACAGGGGGCGAGGTACCGGGGAGCTGTTTTTT. Translating it yields CASSTYRGRGTGELFF. Drawing the rest from reference TRBV9 and TRBJ2-2, the complete variable domain is DSGVTQTPKHLITATGQRVTLRCSPRSGDLSVYWYQQSLDQGLQFLIQYYNGEERAKGNILERFSAQQFPDLHSELNLSSLELGDSALYFCASSTYRGRGTGELFFGEGSRLTVL.

The table lists this clone with a count of one. This chain connects TRBV9 to TRBJ2-2, with 7 bases that match TRBD2. Germline CDR1 reads SGDLS; CDR2 reads YYNGEE. V shed 4 bases and J 3 bases; nucleotides not matched to a gene: 9. The CDR3 spans 16 residues. The CDR3 DNA reads TGTGCCAGCAGCCCGGGACTGGGGGGGGACACCGGGGAGCTGTTTTTT. It codes for CASSPGLGGDTGELFF.

The chain links TRBV5-1 to TRBJ1-4, with a tentative D call TRBD1 (5 bases). Germline loops: CDR1 SGHRS, CDR2 YFSETQ. V shed 4 bases and J shed 2 bases, with 9 bases lying between them. The CDR3 is 14 residues long. As DNA, the CDR3 is TGCGCCAGCAGCCCAGCAGGGACTAATGAAAAACTGTTTTTT. It translates to CASSPAGTNEKLFF.

V is TRBV2 and J is TRBJ1-1; D possibly corresponds to TRBD1 (6 bases). The CDR3 is 15 residues long. V shed 2 bases and J shed 5 bases, with 15 bases lying between them. CDR1 and CDR2 (germline): SNHLY, FYNNEI. CDR3 loop: CASSERGGGRTEAFF. The CDR3 nucleotides are TGTGCCAGCAGTGAAAGGGGAGGGGGAAGGACTGAAGCTTTCTTT. Filled out from reference TRBV2 and TRBJ1-1, the complete variable domain reads EPEVTQTPSHQVTQMGQEVILRCVPISNHLYFYWYRQILGQKVEFLVSFYNNEISEKSEIFDDQFSVERPDGSNFTLKIRSTKLEDSAMYFCASSERGGGRTEAFFGQGTRLTVV.

The chain uses TRBV19 and TRBJ1-1; no firm D call. V was shortened by 7 bases and J by 5 bases, with 11 bases between the two germline ends. This CDR3 has 12 amino acids. Germline CDR1 reads LNHDA; CDR2 reads SQIVND (reference sequence). CDR3 region: CASTGVRTEAFF. The DNA for the CDR3 is TGTGCCAGTACCGGGGTTCGGACTGAAGCTTTCTTT.

CDR3 residues: CASSLGLAGADTQYF. CDR3 DNA sequence: TGTGCCAGCAGTTTAGGACTAGCGGGGGCAGATACGCAGTATTTT. The V call is TRBV28, the J call TRBJ2-3; 13 nucleotides align to TRBD2. J was trimmed by 4 bases and V by 2 bases; bases with no gene match: 0. The V gene's germline CDR1 is MDHEN and CDR2 SYDVKM. CDR3 length equals 15 residues.

V gene TRBV7-2 combines with J gene TRBJ1-5, with 7 bases fitting TRBD1. This CDR3 contains 15 residues. V shed 5 bases, J shed 3 bases, and the junction held 7 bases outside the gene matches. The germline V gene has CDR1 SGHTA and CDR2 FQGNSA. The CDR3 is CASSLRGTVNQPQHF. CDR3 nucleotide sequence: TGTGCCAGCAGCCTACGGGGGACAGTCAATCAGCCCCAGCATTTT.

Comments on this clone: Other DNA sequences in this specimen translate into the identical CDR3. V is TRBV28 and J is TRBJ2-7; 9 positions agree with TRBD1. V lost 4 bases to trimming and J lost 3 bases; unmatched junction nucleotides: 1. The germline gives CDR1 MDHEN, CDR2 SYDVKM. This CDR3 comprises 13 residues. The CDR3 DNA reads TGTGCCAGCAGTTCGGGACAGGGCTACGAGCAGTACTTC. Its translation: CASSSGQGYEQYF.

The CDR3 is CASGSYRGLYPGYTF. DNA of the CDR3: TGTGCTAGTGGTTCGTACAGGGGGCTTTATCCCGGCTACACCTTC. The rearrangement uses TRBV12-5 and TRBJ1-2; 9 nucleotides align to TRBD1. The CDR3 loop spans 15 amino acids. Germline-derived CDR1 and CDR2 are LGHNT and FRNRAP. The ends lost 4 bases at V and 8 bases at J; junction bases unmatched: 11.

The CDR3 DNA sequence: TGTGCCAGCAGCGTAAGTGGTAGCGGGCACAATGAGCAGTTCTTC. As protein: CASSVSGSGHNEQFF. The chain carries TRBV9 and TRBJ2-1, with 7 positions matching TRBD2. Germline CDR1 SGDLS, CDR2 YYNGEE. The CDR3 has 15 amino acids. J gave up 5 bases and V 1 base, and 6 bases lay outside the gene matches.

The CDR3 DNA reads TGTGCCAGCAGTCAAGACAGAGCCGAGCAGTACTTC. It yields the protein CASSQDRAEQYF. This rearrangement joins TRBV6-6 to TRBJ2-7; perhaps TRBD1 as D (5 bases). Trimming pared 5 bases from V and 6 bases from J, leaving 11 bases between. Germline V gives CDR1 MNHNY, CDR2 SVGAGI (reference sequence). This CDR3 is 12 amino acids long.